A selection of T cell receptor beta chains follows, all from one sample in a study of T-cell memory formation after mild COVID-19. From the 5' RACE reads, TCRdb called clonotypes with MiXCR, one entry per CDR3 protein. The sample records hundreds of thousands of distinct CDR3 sequences, roughly 22% being singletons. Source material: PBMCs or a T cell subset sorted from them (not recorded which). Receptors were obtained from an adult woman who had mild COVID-19 (a few samples of this study predate the infection). Cell type and time point are not known. Each CDR3 is given without its conserved first and last residue.

TRBV11-3 | 13 | ASTGSRTSTNEQF
TRBV7-2 | 13 | ASSIDGLTGQPQH
TRBV3-1 | 11 | ASSQGPGGTQY
TRBV7-8 | 10 | ASREGPYTQY
TRBV29-1 | 14 | SVALYRTAGGGGYT
TRBV5-6 | 14 | ASSLGAGVRTDTQY
TRBV7-9 | 13 | ASSQLAVLTGELF
TRBV19 | 13 | AAAARGFGGTEAF
TRBV6-2/TRBV6-3 | 13 | ASMGRQGLAGELF
TRBV20-1 | 9 | RGDLNTEAF
TRBV13 | 12 | ASSFRGELLRYT
TRBV30 | 11 | ACNRGGGYGYT
TRBV24-1 | 13 | ATSKGRISTDTQY
TRBV28 | 13 | ASSFGTGGDQPQH
TRBV7-3 | 11 | ASSARQGEKLF
TRBV5-1 | 17 | ASSIPGPYQNIAKNIQY
TRBV28 | 11 | ASSPYPGGELF
TRBV6-5 | 13 | ASSLGGGVVYEQY
TRBV7-6 | 14 | ASSLTPGQGTETQY
TRBV18 | 14 | ASSPLRGRSSYGYT
TRBV4-2 | 14 | ASGEGVLVPYNEQF
TRBV20-1 | 11 | SAKASDRYEQF
TRBV27 | 12 | ASSTPGGPYEQY
TRBV2 | 12 | ASRKEQVNTEAF
TRBV10-3 | 12 | AISVAGGEETQY
TRBV30 | 13 | AWTETIPSSYEQY
TRBV12-3/TRBV12-4 | 9 | ASSLSLPLH
TRBV24-1 | 10 | ATSDPQGLYT
TRBV11-2 | 16 | ASSLDAWGQWANEKLF
TRBV6-2/TRBV6-3 | 12 | ASSYIQSQETQY
TRBV5-8 | 12 | ASSLWTENTEAF
TRBV5-1 | 14 | ASSFQVAANTGELF
TRBV7-9 | 15 | ASSYPGTGIGYNEQF
TRBV10-3 | 13 | AISESGGKDQPQH
TRBV5-6 | 15 | ASSNGLAGVITGELF
TRBV5-6 | 14 | ASSLVTAGTSYEQY
TRBV15 | 13 | ATSRDQAGGRELF